Presented here are 12 T cell receptor beta chains from one specimen sequenced in a study of regulatory T cells in long-lasting Graves disease. Building of the TCR beta libraries involved iRepertoire HTBI primers and Arm-PCR of CDR3 regions. TCRdb re-derived calls from the multiplex PCR reads in MiXCR, one entry per CDR3 protein. The data contain approximately 380,000 distinct CDR3 sequences, under 25% of them seen just once; the ten biggest clones take up about 20%. Documented time point: persistent/refractory GD, antithyroid drugs over 5 years with positive TRAb. RNA from PBMCs was the source of the TCR library. The material sequenced was peripheral blood mononuclear cells (PBMCs), taken when the disease was refractory, from a patient treated with antithyroid drugs. These receptors were collected from a female donor with Graves disease.

The chain combines TRBV11-2 with TRBJ2-3; D perhaps matches TRBD2 (5 bases). V lost 6 bases and J lost 2, with 21 bases in between. The V gene's germline CDR1 is SGHAT and CDR2 FQNNGV. This CDR3 has 17 residues. The CDR3 here is CASSPRIAWRFTDTQYF. Here the CDR3 DNA reads TGTGCCAGCAGTCCCAGGATAGCGTGGAGGTTCACAGATACGCAGTATTTT.

This clonotype was seen only a few times. This rearrangement joins TRBV6-7 to TRBJ2-7; D perhaps matches TRBD1 (8 bases). Being an ORF, TRBV6-7 has a function that is uncertain. The V gene lost 8 bases and the J gene lost 0 bases, with 17 bases spanning the gap. The CDR3 has 15 residues. CDR3 in DNA: TGTGCCAGCCACAGGGGGGGGATCAGCTCCTACGAGCAGTACTTC. This gives the protein CASHRGGISSYEQYF.

The table lists this clonotype with many counts. The CDR3 sequence is CASSEMASAYEQYF. For the CDR3, the DNA is TGTGCCAGCAGTGAGATGGCGAGTGCCTACGAGCAGTACTTC. The V and J genes are TRBV2 and TRBJ2-7, with D unclear. This CDR3 spans 14 amino acids. Per the germline V gene, CDR1 is SNHLY and CDR2 is FYNNEI. V dropped 3 bases and J dropped 2 bases, with 11 bases sitting between them.

V usage is TRBV30 and J usage is TRBJ2-7; 8 nucleotides match TRBD1. V gave up 1 base and J gave up 6 bases; unmatched junction bases: 5. Germline CDR1 is GTSNPN and CDR2 is SVGIG (reference sequence). CDR3 length: 13 amino acids. CDR3 sequence: CAWSGHTGGEQYF. CDR3 in DNA: TGTGCCTGGAGTGGGCACACAGGGGGCGAGCAGTACTTC.

This rearrangement joins TRBV7-9 to TRBJ2-5; D gene unclear. The V gene lost 5 bases and the J gene lost 5 bases, with 18 bases spanning the gap. The CDR3 is 15 amino acids. Germline lookup yields CDR1 SEHNR and CDR2 FQNEAQ (reference sequence). The CDR3 protein is CASSVGLHNGETQYF. DNA for the CDR3: TGTGCCAGCAGCGTCGGGCTCCACAATGGGGAGACCCAGTACTTC.

On this clonotype itself: A much larger clone lies one base from this, so it may be a read error. The chain combines TRBV6-1 with TRBJ2-7; the D call may be TRBD1 or TRBD2 (6 bases each). Trimming pared 5 bases from V and 2 bases from J, leaving 16 bases between. The CDR3 totals 15 residues. The germline V gene has CDR1 MNHNS and CDR2 SASEGT. Here the CDR3 reads CASSPGASSPYEQYF. The CDR3 DNA is TGTGCCAGCAGTCCGGGGGCGTCTAGCCCCTACGAGCAGTACTTC.

There are many counts of this clonotype. The rearrangement uses TRBV2 and TRBJ2-7, with 8 bases identical to TRBD2. The CDR3 length is 15 residues. The ends lost 3 bases at V and 0 bases at J; junction bases unmatched: 4. Germline CDR1 SNHLY, CDR2 FYNNEI. CDR3 bases: TGTGCCAGCAGTGAGGGAAGCGGGAGCTCCTACGAGCAGTACTTC. Translated: CASSEGSGSSYEQYF.

This clonotype was seen repeatedly, ten times or more. The rearrangement links TRBV30 to TRBJ1-2; no firm D call. This CDR3 contains 14 residues. V lost 4 bases and J lost 2, with 14 bases in between. CDR1 and CDR2 from the germline V gene are GTSNPN and SVGIG (reference sequence). CDR3 region: CAWTKQSVNYGYTF. As DNA, the CDR3 is TGTGCCTGGACCAAACAGTCGGTGAACTATGGCTACACCTTC.

This clonotype was found a few times. Mismatch with germline at one junction end may stem from a read error. The chain uses TRBV4-3 and TRBJ1-1; TRBD1 agrees at 8 bases. This CDR3 is built from 15 residues. Germline V gene lookup returns CDR1 LGHNA and CDR2 YSLEER. CDR3 region: CASSQADRDGTETFF. As DNA, the CDR3 is TGCGCCAGCAGCCAAGCGGACAGGGACGGCACTGAAACTTTCTTT.

This clonotype has ten or more counts. The CDR3 bases are TGCGCCAGCAGCTCAGCGGGAGGGTCCTACGAGCAGTACTTC. Protein: CASSSAGGSYEQYF. The chain carries TRBV5-1 and TRBJ2-7; the match to TRBD2 covers 10 bases. This CDR3 spans 14 amino acids. V gave up 3 bases and J gave up 1 base; unmatched junction bases: 1. Germline lookup yields CDR1 SGHRS and CDR2 YFSETQ. The full variable domain, its missing parts supplied by reference TRBV5-1 and TRBJ2-7, is KAGVTQTPRYLIKTRGQQVTLSCSPISGHRSVSWYQQTPGQGLQFLFEYFSETQRNKGNFPGRFSGRQFSNSRSEMNVSTLELGDSALYLCASSSAGGSYEQYFGPGTRLTVT.

This clonotype showed up just a few times. The CDR3 region has the DNA TGCAGTGCTAGAGATACAGGCAGGGGAACCTACGAGCAGTACTTC. Translating gives CSARDTGRGTYEQYF. This chain connects TRBV20-1 to TRBJ2-7; D might be TRBD1 (6 bases). Germline-derived CDR1 and CDR2 are DFQATT and SNEGSKA (reference sequence). Trimming shortened V by 0 bases and J by 2 bases, and 14 bases separated the two germline ends. The length of the CDR3 is 15 residues.

The rearrangement links TRBV6-1 to TRBJ1-5, with TRBD1 matching 8 bases. Trimming took 6 bases from V and 3 from J; bases not matched to a gene: 7. There are 15 residues in the CDR3. In germline, CDR1 is MNHNS, CDR2 SASEGT. The CDR3 region has the DNA TGTGCCAGCAGAAAATCAGGGGGCGACAATCAGCCCCAGCATTTT. Encoded protein: CASRKSGGDNQPQHF.